This entry describes one TCR beta chain. Its antigen is unknown. The data derive from a study of cytomegalovirus exposure and HLA in healthy donors. Overall study results and limits: Reportedly, diagnosis of cytomegalovirus status by the classifier showed high specificity and sensitivity. Later analysis associated a missense DCLRE1C variant with TCR beta V- and J-gene trimming.

PCR employed 60 Vbeta and 13 Jbeta primers. Assay: immunoSEQ multiplex PCR; the TCRdb copy retains only in-frame clones and omits some. This sample has some 110,000 clones, with around 78% found just once. This TCR derives from a man in his fifties in good health and CMV-seronegative. Sequencing was done on a sample of PBMCs.

CDR3 sequence (DNA): TGCGCCAGCAGCAGAGACCAAGAGACCCAGTACTTC. Translating gives CASSRDQETQYF. The V and J genes are TRBV5-1 and TRBJ2-5; D uncertain. The germline gives CDR1 SGHRS, CDR2 YFSETQ. Trimming cost V 4 bases and J 0 bases, with 4 bases left between them. This CDR3 spans 12 amino acids. The full variable domain, in which reference TRBV5-1 and TRBJ2-5 provide the parts outside the CDR3, is KAGVTQTPRYLIKTRGQQVTLSCSPISGHRSVSWYQQTPGQGLQFLFEYFSETQRNKGNFPGRFSGRQFSNSRSEMNVSTLELGDSALYLCASSRDQETQYFGPGTRLLVL.